These 26 T cell receptor beta chains originate from one sample sequenced in a study of T cell repertoires in cytomegalovirus infection. MiXCR, run by TCRdb on the reads, gives a single entry per CDR3 protein. This table has more than 500,000 distinct CDR3 sequences, more than 15% appearing once. The specimen was CD8+ T cells from PBMCs. The receptor set was obtained from a human donor in good health (CMV status not recorded). Some clones in this sample may be carry-over from other donors' samples.

This clonotype was observed at least ten times. This chain joins TRBV27 and TRBJ1-1; a possible D gene is TRBD1 (5 bases). V was shortened by 7 bases and J by 1 base, with 10 bases between the two germline ends. Germline lookup yields CDR1 MNHEY and CDR2 SMNVEV (reference sequence). This CDR3 has 13 residues. Here the CDR3 reads CASIDGGNTEAFF. The CDR3 coding sequence is TGTGCCAGCATAGACGGGGGGAACACTGAAGCTTTCTTT.

This clonotype was seen at least ten times. V is TRBV12-5 and J is TRBJ1-1; the D is unclear. Trimming took 5 bases from V and 2 from J, leaving 15 bases between them. The CDR3 runs 15 residues. The germline CDR1 and CDR2 sequences are LGHNT and FRNRAP. This CDR3 reads CASGNQPTINTEAFF. The CDR3 DNA follows: TGTGCTAGTGGTAATCAACCCACCATTAACACTGAAGCTTTCTTT.

This sequence joins TRBV4-3 and TRBJ1-2, with 8 positions matching TRBD1. Germline V gene data show CDR1 as LGHNA and CDR2 as YSLEER. Trimming took 1 base from V and 8 from J; bases not matched to a gene: 6. CDR3 length: 14 residues. CDR3 DNA sequence: TGCGCCAGCAGCCAAGGAAGGACAGGGAGGGGCTACACCTTC. Translated: CASSQGRTGRGYTF.

The V gene is TRBV9, the J gene TRBJ2-1; TRBD2 agrees at 7 bases. Per the germline V gene, CDR1 is SGDLS and CDR2 is YYNGEE. CDR3 length: 14 amino acids. Germline trimming cut 0 bases from V and 6 bases from J; bases unmatched to any gene: 3. This CDR3 is CASSVDQRGNEQFF. As DNA, the CDR3 is TGTGCCAGCAGCGTAGACCAGCGGGGCAATGAGCAGTTCTTC.

This clonotype has a count of ten or more. The chain joins TRBV11-2 to TRBJ2-6; 9 bases are a match to TRBD1. Per the germline V gene, CDR1 is SGHAT and CDR2 is FQNNGV. The CDR3 consists of 15 residues. Trimming cost V 1 base and J 13 bases; bases outside gene matches: 8. In DNA form, the CDR3 reads TGTGCCAGCAGCTTAGGGACAGGGGACCTGAATGTCCTGACTTTC. It codes for CASSLGTGDLNVLTF.

Many counts were recorded for this clonotype. The rearrangement links TRBV12-3 or TRBV12-4 to TRBJ2-2; D perhaps matches TRBD1 (5 bases). The CDR3 totals 14 residues. V was pared by 7 bases and J by 1 base, with 10 bases between. In DNA form, the CDR3 reads TGTGCCAGCAATTGGGGCGGGAACACCGGGGAGCTGTTTTTT. Translating it yields CASNWGGNTGELFF.

About this clonotype itself: Just one base apart from a much larger clone, this may be a read error. Since no conserved phenylalanine or tryptophan closes the CDR3, a read error is the likely cause. The chain carries TRBV15 and TRBJ2-4; no reliable D call. Trimming took 0 bases from V and 2 from J, leaving 14 bases between them. The CDR3 consists of 17 residues. Germline V gene data show CDR1 as LNHNV and CDR2 as YYDKDF (reference sequence). This CDR3 is CATSRDPRSRTKNIQYL. CDR3 coding DNA: TGTGCCACCAGCAGAGATCCCCGATCGAGGACCAAAAACATTCAGTACTTA.

J is TRBJ1-2 and V is TRBV12-5, with D tentatively TRBD1 (5 bases). The CDR3 loop spans 12 amino acids. V was pared by 3 bases and J by 6 bases, with 8 bases between. Germline V gene lookup returns CDR1 LGHNT and CDR2 FRNRAP. The chain's CDR3 is CASGLDRNGYTF. The DNA of the CDR3 is TGTGCTAGTGGTTTAGACAGAAATGGCTACACCTTC.

This clonotype was seen a single time. Its ends do not fully match the called genes, so a read error is possible. The chain uses TRBV7-9 and TRBJ2-7; D is possibly TRBD2 (6 bases). CDR3 length: 15 amino acids. Germline lookup yields CDR1 SEHNR and CDR2 FQNEAQ (reference sequence). The CDR3 reads CAGSPRAGSSYEQYF. CDR3 nucleotide sequence: TGTGCCGGCAGCCCTAGGGCGGGGAGCTCCTACGAGCAGTACTTC.

The chain joins TRBV6-5 to TRBJ2-4; D ambiguous. Germline CDR1 MNHEY, CDR2 SVGAGI. Trimming pared 6 bases from V and 0 bases from J, leaving 9 bases between. The CDR3 consists of 14 residues. The CDR3 region has the DNA TGTGCCAGCAGCCCCCGTATAGCCAAAAACATTCAGTACTTC. It encodes CASSPRIAKNIQYF.

This rearrangement joins TRBV27 to TRBJ1-2; D is unresolved. V was pared by 5 bases and J by 2 bases, with 18 bases between. The length of the CDR3 is 16 residues. Germline values: CDR1 MNHEY, CDR2 SMNVEV (reference sequence). In DNA form, the CDR3 reads TGTGCCAGCAGTGGATATATAAGCGACGGCAACTATGGCTACACCTTC. Translating it yields CASSGYISDGNYGYTF.

The chain combines TRBV7-8 with TRBJ1-3; tentatively, D is TRBD1 (6 bases). The CDR3 is 15 amino acids. Germline V gene sequence: CDR1 SGHVS, CDR2 FQNEAQ. Trimming cost V 3 bases and J 4 bases, with 13 bases left between them. In DNA, the CDR3 is TGTGCCAGCAGCTTCGAGGGGGTAGGCGGAAACACCATATATTTT. It encodes CASSFEGVGGNTIYF. Full variable domain (outside the CDR3, taken from reference TRBV7-8 and TRBJ1-3): GAGVSQSPRYKVAKRGQDVALRCDPISGHVSLFWYQQALGQGPEFLTYFQNEAQLDKSGLPSDRFFAERPEGSVSTLKIQRTQQEDSAVYLCASSFEGVGGNTIYFGEGSWLTVV.

This clonotype has just a few counts. V usage is TRBV11-2 and J usage is TRBJ2-1, with 8 bases that match TRBD1. Germline loops: CDR1 SGHAT, CDR2 FQNNGV. J was trimmed by 4 bases and V by 5 bases; bases with no gene match: 10. The length of the CDR3 is 16 residues. The CDR3 DNA sequence: TGTGCCAGCAGCCCACGGCGGACAGGGTTTTACAATGAGCAGTTCTTC. Translating gives CASSPRRTGFYNEQFF. Combining the CDR3 with reference TRBV11-2 and TRBJ2-1 gives the whole variable domain EAGVAQSPRYKIIEKRQSVAFWCNPISGHATLYWYQQILGQGPKLLIQFQNNGVVDDSQLPKDRFSAERLKGVDSTLKIQPAKLEDSAVYLCASSPRRTGFYNEQFFGPGTRLTVL.

This clonotype has at least ten counts. This chain uses TRBV28 with TRBJ2-1; 7 nucleotides line up with TRBD2. There are 14 residues in the CDR3. CDR1 is MDHEN, CDR2 SYDVKM, per germline. Trimming took 5 bases from V and 6 from J; bases not matched to a gene: 7. The CDR3 region is CASSTYSGVNEQFF. The CDR3 nucleotides read TGTGCCAGCAGTACGTACAGCGGGGTCAATGAGCAGTTCTTC.

The sample holds many counts of this clonotype. The chain recombines TRBV3-1 with TRBJ2-4; D may be TRBD2 (7 bases). The CDR3 length is 18 residues. The V end was cut by 0 bases, the J end by 8 bases, with 23 bases between. Germline CDR1 is LGHDT and CDR2 is YNNKEL (reference sequence). The DNA of the CDR3 is TGTGCCAGCAGCCAAGAGATTCTAGCGGAGGGGGAGGAGGACATTCAGTACTTC. The encoded protein is CASSQEILAEGEEDIQYF.

In its sample, this clonotype was seen many times. The genes are TRBV10-3 and TRBJ2-2; D uncertain. The CDR3 extends over 13 amino acids. Deletions cut 7 bases from V and 0 bases from J, with 6 bases between. Looked up from germline, CDR1 is ENHRY and CDR2 is SYGVKD. The DNA of the CDR3 is TGTGCCATCACGGTGGCGAACACCGGGGAGCTGTTTTTT. Translated: CAITVANTGELFF.

Many counts were recorded for this clonotype. The chain has TRBV10-3 and TRBJ2-1; possibly TRBD1 for D (6 bases). Trimming left V 3 bases short and J 9 bases short, with 12 bases between. CDR3 size: 13 residues. Germline V CDR1 and CDR2: ENHRY, SYGVKD. CDR3 in DNA: TGTGCCATCAGTGATCAACAGGGATCTGAGCAGTTCTTC. Its translation: CAISDQQGSEQFF.

This clonotype was recorded at least ten times. The rearrangement uses TRBV28 and TRBJ2-1; D perhaps matches TRBD1 (5 bases). CDR1 is MDHEN, CDR2 SYDVKM, per germline. V was shortened by 2 bases and J by 6 bases, with 14 bases between the two germline ends. The CDR3 has 15 residues. The CDR3 sequence is CASSLRGVQRNEQFF. DNA for the CDR3: TGTGCCAGCAGTTTAAGGGGCGTTCAGCGCAATGAGCAGTTCTTC.

This clonotype was seen a few times. This chain connects TRBV6-5 to TRBJ2-1, with TRBD2 as a possible D gene (5 bases). CDR3 size: 14 residues. Looked up from germline, CDR1 is MNHEY and CDR2 is SVGAGI. The V and J ends lost 0 bases and 10 bases respectively, with 13 bases between them. CDR3 residues: CASSYSPPGEEQFF. DNA of the CDR3: TGTGCCAGCAGTTACTCCCCACCTGGGGAGGAGCAGTTCTTC.

This clonotype was detected only a few times. The rearrangement uses TRBV20-1 and TRBJ2-5; 10 bases line up with TRBD2. Germline CDR1 is DFQATT and CDR2 is SNEGSKA (reference sequence). Trimming took 1 base from V and 5 from J; bases not matched to a gene: 13. The CDR3 has 17 amino acids. CDR3 bases: TGCAGTGCTAGAGTTCGGAGCGGGAGGGTGGGTTTTGAGACCCAGTACTTC. Translating it yields CSARVRSGRVGFETQYF.

This clonotype was seen repeatedly, ten times or more. The chain is built from TRBV6-1 and TRBJ2-3; 10 nucleotides match TRBD2. This CDR3 has 18 residues. The ends lost 6 bases at V and 2 bases at J; junction bases unmatched: 14. Per the germline V gene, CDR1 is MNHNS and CDR2 is SASEGT. The CDR3 is CASSPLAGALLLTDTQYF. DNA for the CDR3: TGTGCCAGCAGCCCGCTAGCGGGGGCCTTACTACTCACAGATACGCAGTATTTT.

This clonotype was observed many times. The chain employs TRBV9 and TRBJ1-2; D may be TRBD1 (5 bases). The CDR3 spans 13 residues. The germline CDR1 and CDR2 sequences are SGDLS and YYNGEE. Trimming removed 4 bases from V and 0 bases from J, with 7 bases in between. CDR3 protein: CASSSTANYGYTF. Here the CDR3 DNA reads TGTGCCAGCAGCTCGACAGCTAACTATGGCTACACCTTC.

The chain has TRBV5-1 and TRBJ2-5; no firm D call. Germline CDR1 is SGHRS and CDR2 is YFSETQ. The CDR3 contains 12 residues. The V end was cut by 7 bases, the J end by 4 bases, with 11 bases between. The CDR3 coding sequence is TGCGCCAGCGCCTTCCGAGCAGAGACCCAGTACTTC. Protein product: CASAFRAETQYF.

The rearrangement uses TRBV27 and TRBJ2-7, with 7 bases that match TRBD2. Germline values: CDR1 MNHEY, CDR2 SMNVEV (reference sequence). The CDR3 has 14 amino acids. V trimming: 4 bases; J trimming: 3 bases; junction bases outside the gene matches: 6. CDR3 protein: CASSSGGSFYEQYF. CDR3 in DNA: TGTGCCAGCAGTTCGGGCGGGAGTTTCTACGAGCAGTACTTC.

The V and J genes are TRBV20-1 and TRBJ2-5, with 15 bases lining up with TRBD2. Per the germline V gene, CDR1 is DFQATT and CDR2 is SNEGSKA (reference sequence). The CDR3 is 17 residues long. Losses at the gene ends were 6 bases for V and 0 bases for J; bases not matched to a gene: 8. CDR3 sequence: CSAKGLAGGGYQETQYF. In DNA form, the CDR3 reads TGCAGTGCCAAGGGACTAGCGGGGGGCGGGTACCAAGAGACCCAGTACTTC.

This clonotype was seen a few times. The V gene is TRBV6-6, the J gene TRBJ2-1, with 7 nucleotides matching TRBD2. CDR3 length equals 19 residues. Unmatched junction bases numbered 16, after V lost 5 bases and J lost 0 bases. Germline CDR1 MNHNY, CDR2 SVGAGI (reference sequence). The CDR3 loop is CASSAPGLGLRLSYNEQFF. The CDR3 coding sequence is TGTGCCAGCAGTGCGCCCGGACTAGGTCTCCGCCTCTCCTACAATGAGCAGTTCTTC.